This TCR beta chain derives from a study of sequential checkpoint blockade in melanoma. As for the study in general: Arm A got nivolumab then ipilimumab; arm B the reverse, 1:1.

Produced via immunoSEQ multiplex PCR; TCRdb's table is partial and in-frame only. The table lists some 31,000 clones, 70% to 90% of them singletons. V was trimmed by 1 base and J by 3 bases, leaving 13 bases between them. This CDR3 region has 14 residues. The germline V gene has CDR1 GTSNPN and CDR2 SVGIG (reference sequence). The treatment is: randomized to nivolumab then ipilimumab (arm A) or the reverse (arm B). The sample was CD8+ T cells sorted from blood (inferred from file names), taken from a patient given nivolumab and ipilimumab in sequence. The receptor comes from a human donor with melanoma. The rearrangement links TRBV30 to TRBJ2-7; perhaps TRBD1 as D (5 bases). The CDR3 DNA reads TGTGCCTGGAGTGACAGGACGGGTTTCTACGAGCAGTACTTC. Its translation is CAWSDRTGFYEQYF.